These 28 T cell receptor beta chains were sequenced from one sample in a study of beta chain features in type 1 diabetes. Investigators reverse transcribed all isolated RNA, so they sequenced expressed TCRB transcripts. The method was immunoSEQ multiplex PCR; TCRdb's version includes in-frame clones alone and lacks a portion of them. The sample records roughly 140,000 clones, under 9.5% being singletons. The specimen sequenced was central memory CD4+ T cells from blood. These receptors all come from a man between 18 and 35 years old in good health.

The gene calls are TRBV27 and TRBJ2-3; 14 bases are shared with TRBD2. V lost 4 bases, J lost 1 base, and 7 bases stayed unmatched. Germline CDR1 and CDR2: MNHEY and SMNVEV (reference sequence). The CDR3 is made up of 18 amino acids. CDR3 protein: CASSSRTSGRLGTDTQYF. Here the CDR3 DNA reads TGTGCCAGCAGTTCTAGGACTAGCGGGAGGCTCGGCACAGATACGCAGTATTTT.

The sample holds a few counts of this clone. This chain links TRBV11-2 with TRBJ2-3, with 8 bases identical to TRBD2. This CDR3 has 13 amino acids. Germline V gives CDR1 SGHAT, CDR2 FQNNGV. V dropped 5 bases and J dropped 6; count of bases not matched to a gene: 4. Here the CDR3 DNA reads TGTGCCAGCAGCGATAGCGGGGCCGATACGCAGTATTTT. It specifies CASSDSGADTQYF.

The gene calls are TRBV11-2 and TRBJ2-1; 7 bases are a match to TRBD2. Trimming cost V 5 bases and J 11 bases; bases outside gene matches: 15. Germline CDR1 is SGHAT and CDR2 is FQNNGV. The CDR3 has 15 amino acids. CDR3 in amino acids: CASSQEIGGGIKQFF. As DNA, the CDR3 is TGTGCCAGCAGCCAAGAAATTGGGGGGGGAATTAAGCAGTTCTTC.

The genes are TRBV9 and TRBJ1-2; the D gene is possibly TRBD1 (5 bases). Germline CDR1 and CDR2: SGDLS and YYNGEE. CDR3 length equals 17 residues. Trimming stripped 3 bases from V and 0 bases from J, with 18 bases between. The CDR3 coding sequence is TGTGCCAGCAGCGCCGGGACGGCCGGGGGTTCTAACTATGGCTACACCTTC. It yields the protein CASSAGTAGGSNYGYTF.

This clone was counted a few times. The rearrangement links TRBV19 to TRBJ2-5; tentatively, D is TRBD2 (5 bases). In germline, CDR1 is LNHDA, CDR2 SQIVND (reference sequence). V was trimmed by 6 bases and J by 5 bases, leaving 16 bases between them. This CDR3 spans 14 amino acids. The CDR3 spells CASSPGIGWETQYF. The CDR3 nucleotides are TGTGCCAGTAGCCCGGGGATCGGGTGGGAGACCCAGTACTTC.

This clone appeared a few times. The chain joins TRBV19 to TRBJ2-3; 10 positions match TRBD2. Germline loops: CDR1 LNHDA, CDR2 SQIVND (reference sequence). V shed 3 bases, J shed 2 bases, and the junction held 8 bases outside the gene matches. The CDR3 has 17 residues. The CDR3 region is CASSIKLAGPFTDTQYF. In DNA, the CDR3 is TGTGCCAGTAGTATCAAACTAGCGGGACCGTTCACAGATACGCAGTATTTT.

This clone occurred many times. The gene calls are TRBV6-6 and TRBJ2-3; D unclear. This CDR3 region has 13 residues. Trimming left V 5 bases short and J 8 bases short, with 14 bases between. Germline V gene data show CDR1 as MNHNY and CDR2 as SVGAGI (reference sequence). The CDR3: CASSGETAGTQYF. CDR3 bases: TGTGCCAGCAGTGGCGAGACTGCCGGTACGCAGTATTTT.

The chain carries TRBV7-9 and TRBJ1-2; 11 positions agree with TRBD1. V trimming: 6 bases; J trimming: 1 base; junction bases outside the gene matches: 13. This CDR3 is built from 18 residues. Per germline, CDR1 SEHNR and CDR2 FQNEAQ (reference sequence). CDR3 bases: TGTGCCAGCAGTACGGCCTTGGGACAGGGGGGAATTAACTATGGCTACACCTTC. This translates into CASSTALGQGGINYGYTF.

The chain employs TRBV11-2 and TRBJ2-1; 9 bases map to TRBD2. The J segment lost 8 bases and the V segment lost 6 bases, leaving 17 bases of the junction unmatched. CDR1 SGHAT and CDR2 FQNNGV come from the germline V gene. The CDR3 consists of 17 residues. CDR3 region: CASSPRLAAISRDEQFF. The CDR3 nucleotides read TGTGCCAGCAGTCCAAGACTAGCGGCGATTAGTCGCGATGAGCAGTTCTTC.

The CDR3 DNA is TGCGCCAGCAGCCCAACAGGACAGGGTAATCAGCCCCAGCATTTT. Residues: CASSPTGQGNQPQHF. This rearrangement joins TRBV4-3 to TRBJ1-5; 8 nucleotides match TRBD1. This CDR3 has 15 residues. With V trimmed by 4 bases and J by 4 bases, 6 bases remained unmatched. Germline values: CDR1 LGHNA, CDR2 YSLEER.

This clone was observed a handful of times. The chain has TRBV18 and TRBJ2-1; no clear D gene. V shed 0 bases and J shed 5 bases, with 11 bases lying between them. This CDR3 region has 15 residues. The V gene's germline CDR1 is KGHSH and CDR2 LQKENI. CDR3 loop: CASSPPSLGNNEQFF. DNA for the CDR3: TGTGCCAGCTCACCACCAAGCCTAGGAAACAATGAGCAGTTCTTC.

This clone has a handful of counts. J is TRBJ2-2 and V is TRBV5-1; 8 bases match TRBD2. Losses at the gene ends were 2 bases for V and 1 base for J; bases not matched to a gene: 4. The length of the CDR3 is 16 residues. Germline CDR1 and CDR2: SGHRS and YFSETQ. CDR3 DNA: TGCGCCAGCAGCTTCACAAGCGGGGGGAACACCGGGGAGCTGTTTTTT. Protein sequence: CASSFTSGGNTGELFF.

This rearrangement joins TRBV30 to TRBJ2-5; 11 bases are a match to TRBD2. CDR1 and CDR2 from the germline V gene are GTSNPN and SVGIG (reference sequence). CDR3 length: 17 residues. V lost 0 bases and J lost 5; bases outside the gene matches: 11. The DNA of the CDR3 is TGTGCCTGGAGTGTACTTGATGGGCCTAGCGGGGGGGAGACCCAGTACTTC. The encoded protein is CAWSVLDGPSGGETQYF.

CDR3: CASRNSGGGETQYF. In DNA, the CDR3 is TGTGCCAGCAGGAATAGCGGGGGGGGAGAGACCCAGTACTTC. The chain uses TRBV6-5 and TRBJ2-5; 11 bases match TRBD2. The germline V gene has CDR1 MNHEY and CDR2 SVGAGI. The ends lost 6 bases at V and 4 bases at J; junction bases unmatched: 4. The CDR3 spans 14 residues.

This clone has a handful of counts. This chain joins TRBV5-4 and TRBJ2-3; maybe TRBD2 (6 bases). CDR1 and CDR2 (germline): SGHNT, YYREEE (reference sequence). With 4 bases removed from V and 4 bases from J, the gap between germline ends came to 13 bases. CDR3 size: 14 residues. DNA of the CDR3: TGTGCCAGCAGCCAAGTCCTAGCGCCAGATACGCAGTATTTT. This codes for CASSQVLAPDTQYF.

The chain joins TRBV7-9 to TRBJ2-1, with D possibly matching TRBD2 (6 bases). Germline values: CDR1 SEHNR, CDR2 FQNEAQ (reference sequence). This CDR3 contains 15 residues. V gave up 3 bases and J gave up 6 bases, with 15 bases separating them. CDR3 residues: CASSFAGGRFNEQFF. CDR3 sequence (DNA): TGTGCCAGCAGCTTCGCCGGAGGGAGGTTCAATGAGCAGTTCTTC.

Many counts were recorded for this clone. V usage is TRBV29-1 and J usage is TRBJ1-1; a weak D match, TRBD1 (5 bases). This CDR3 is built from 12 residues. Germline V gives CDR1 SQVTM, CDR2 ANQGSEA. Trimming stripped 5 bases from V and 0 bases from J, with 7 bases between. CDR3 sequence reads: CSVTGLNTEAFF. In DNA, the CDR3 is TGCAGCGTTACAGGTCTGAACACTGAAGCTTTCTTT.

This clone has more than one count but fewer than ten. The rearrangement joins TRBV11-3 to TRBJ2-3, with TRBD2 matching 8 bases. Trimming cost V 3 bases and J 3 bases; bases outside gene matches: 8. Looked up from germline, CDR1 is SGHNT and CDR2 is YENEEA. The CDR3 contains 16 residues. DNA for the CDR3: TGTGCCAGCAGCTTGGGAAGGCGGGAGGCAACAGATACGCAGTATTTT. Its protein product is CASSLGRREATDTQYF.

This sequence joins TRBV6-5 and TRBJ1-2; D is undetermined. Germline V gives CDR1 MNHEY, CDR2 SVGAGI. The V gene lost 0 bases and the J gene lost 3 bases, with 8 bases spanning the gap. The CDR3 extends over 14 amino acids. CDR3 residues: CASSYSGEDYGYTF. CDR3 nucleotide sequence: TGTGCCAGCAGTTACTCAGGAGAGGACTATGGCTACACCTTC.

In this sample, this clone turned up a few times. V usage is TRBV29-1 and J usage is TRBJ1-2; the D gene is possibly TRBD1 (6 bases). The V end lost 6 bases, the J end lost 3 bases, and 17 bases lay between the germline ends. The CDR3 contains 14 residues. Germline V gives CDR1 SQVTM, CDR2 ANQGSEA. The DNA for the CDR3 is TGCAGCGTCAAAAAGCGGGGGCAGGACTATGGCTACACCTTC. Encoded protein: CSVKKRGQDYGYTF. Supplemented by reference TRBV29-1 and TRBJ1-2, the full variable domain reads SAVISQKPSRDICQRGTSLTIQCQVDSQVTMMFWYRQQPGQSLTLIATANQGSEATYESGFVIDKFPISRPNLTFSTLTVSNMSPEDSSIYLCSVKKRGQDYGYTFGSGTRLTVV.

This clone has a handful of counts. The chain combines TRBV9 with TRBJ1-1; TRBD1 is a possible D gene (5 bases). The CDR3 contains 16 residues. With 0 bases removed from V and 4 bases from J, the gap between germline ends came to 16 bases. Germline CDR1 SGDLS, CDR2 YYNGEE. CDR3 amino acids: CASSVAGGDRGTEAFF. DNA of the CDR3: TGTGCCAGCAGCGTAGCAGGAGGGGATCGGGGCACTGAAGCTTTCTTT.

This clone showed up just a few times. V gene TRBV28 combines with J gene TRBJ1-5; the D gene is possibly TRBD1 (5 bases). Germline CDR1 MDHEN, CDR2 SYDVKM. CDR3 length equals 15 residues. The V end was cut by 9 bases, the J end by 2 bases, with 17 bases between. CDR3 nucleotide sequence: TGTGCCAGTGTTAGTACAGGAAGGGGCAATCAGCCCCAGCATTTT. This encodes CASVSTGRGNQPQHF.

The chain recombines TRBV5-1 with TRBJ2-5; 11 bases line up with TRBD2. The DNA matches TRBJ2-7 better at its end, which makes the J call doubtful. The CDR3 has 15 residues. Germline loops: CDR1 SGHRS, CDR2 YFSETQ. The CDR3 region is CASSLEPSGGYEQYF. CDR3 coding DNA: TGCGCCAGCAGCTTGGAACCTAGCGGGGGGTACGAGCAGTACTTC.

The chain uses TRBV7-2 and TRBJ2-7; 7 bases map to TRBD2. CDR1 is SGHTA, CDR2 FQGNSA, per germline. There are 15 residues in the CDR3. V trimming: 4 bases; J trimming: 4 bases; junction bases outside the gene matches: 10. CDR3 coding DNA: TGTGCCAGCAGCTCCCAGGCGGGAGTTTCGTACGAGCAGTACTTC. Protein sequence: CASSSQAGVSYEQYF.

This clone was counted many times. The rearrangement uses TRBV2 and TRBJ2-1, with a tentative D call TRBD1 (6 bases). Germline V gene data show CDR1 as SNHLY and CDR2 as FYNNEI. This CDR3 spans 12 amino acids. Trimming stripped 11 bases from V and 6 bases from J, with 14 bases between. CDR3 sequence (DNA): TGTGCCGGGAACACAGGGTCCAATGAGCAGTTCTTC. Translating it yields CAGNTGSNEQFF.

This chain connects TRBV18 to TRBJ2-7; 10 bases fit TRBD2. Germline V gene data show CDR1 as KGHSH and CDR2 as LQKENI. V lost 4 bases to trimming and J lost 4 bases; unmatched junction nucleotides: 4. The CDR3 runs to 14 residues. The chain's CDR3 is CASSLAGGRYEQYF. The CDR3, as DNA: TGTGCCAGCTCACTAGCGGGAGGTCGGTACGAGCAGTACTTC.

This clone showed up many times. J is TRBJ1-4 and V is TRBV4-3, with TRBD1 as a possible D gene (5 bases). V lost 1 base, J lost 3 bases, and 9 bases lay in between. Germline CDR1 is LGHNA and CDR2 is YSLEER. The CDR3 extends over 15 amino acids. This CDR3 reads CASSQAGWPNEKLFF. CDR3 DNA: TGCGCCAGCAGCCAAGCAGGGTGGCCTAATGAAAAACTGTTTTTT.

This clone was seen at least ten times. CDR3 DNA: TGTGCCAGCAGCGAGGAACGGGGGGAGACCCAGTACTTC. This translates into CASSEERGETQYF. The chain is built from TRBV6-4 and TRBJ2-5; D might be TRBD2 (6 bases). Germline CDR1 reads MRHNA; CDR2 reads SNTAGT. Trimming took 6 bases from V and 5 from J, leaving 13 bases between them. The length of the CDR3 is 13 residues.